The rows below give T cell receptor beta chains drawn from one sample of a study of identical twins' blood T cells. One entry per CDR3 protein, called by TCRdb with MiXCR from the 5' RACE reads. Here the sample spans roughly 380,000 distinct CDR3 sequences, 28% being singletons. The sample taken for sequencing was PBMCs. These receptors originate from a woman aged 18 to 50 in good health. Both conserved end residues are part of each CDR3. D genes are given only for firm matches. Only part of the rows carry a size: once, few, many, or a class if the clone is expanded.

13	TRBV29-1	many	TRBJ1-1	TRBD1	CSVGQGFGAEAFF	TGCAGCGTCGGACAGGGGTTCGGTGCTGAAGCTTTCTTT
14	TRBV7-8	many	TRBJ2-5	-	CASSLSVGKETQYF	TGTGCCAGCAGCTTGTCGGTAGGAAAAGAGACCCAGTACTTC
14	TRBV29-1	few	TRBJ2-2	TRBD1	CSVRGLTNTGELFF	TGCAGCGTAAGGGGGCTAACTAACACCGGGGAGCTGTTTTTT
13	TRBV20-1	-	TRBJ1-5	-	CSATPGVRQPQHF	TGCAGTGCTACCCCGGGAGTCAGGCAGCCTCAGCATTTT
14	TRBV20-1	many	TRBJ1-3	TRBD1	CSAGDRGSGNTIYF	TGCAGTGCTGGGGACAGGGGATCTGGAAACACCATATATTTT
13	TRBV20-1	-	TRBJ2-5	-	CSARGGQQETQYF	TGCAGTGCTAGGGGAGGACAGCAAGAGACCCAGTACTTC
13	TRBV29-1	-	TRBJ1-4	-	CSSSTGGGEKLFF	TGCAGCTCCAGTACGGGGGGCGGAGAAAAACTGTTTTTT
11	TRBV4-3	-	TRBJ1-1	-	CASSQDRWAFF	TGCGCCAGCAGCCAAGACAGGTGGGCTTTCTTT
15	TRBV20-1	few	TRBJ2-7	TRBD2	CSARDLAGSVYEQYF	TGCAGTGCTAGAGACCTAGCGGGGTCCGTGTACGAGCAGTACTTC
15	TRBV28	-	TRBJ1-2	-	CASSLGHAGAYGYTF	TGTGCCAGCAGTTTGGGTCATGCAGGGGCCTATGGCTACACCTTC
12	TRBV7-6	-	TRBJ1-1	-	CVSSPSGTEAFF	TGTGTCAGCAGCCCCTCCGGGACTGAAGCTTTCTTT
15	TRBV19	few	TRBJ1-5	-	CASSNPGGVGLPQHF	TGTGCCAGTAGTAACCCGGGAGGGGTAGGGTTACCCCAGCATTTT
16	TRBV6-6	-	TRBJ2-1	-	CASIEDPLRGHNEQFF	TGTGCCAGCATCGAAGATCCACTTCGGGGGCACAATGAGCAGTTCTTC
13	TRBV19	many	TRBJ2-3	TRBD2	CASISGSTDTQYF	TGTGCCAGTATTAGCGGGTCTACAGATACGCAGTATTTT
13	TRBV2	few	TRBJ2-7	-	CASRAGTRYEQYF	TGTGCCAGCAGAGCCGGGACTCGGTACGAGCAGTACTTC
15	TRBV20-1	-	TRBJ2-1	TRBD2	CSASSRTSGGFEQFF	TGCAGTGCTAGTAGCAGGACTAGCGGGGGATTTGAGCAGTTCTTC
13	TRBV7-9	-	TRBJ1-1	-	CASIRGGNTEAFF	TGTGCCAGCATCCGGGGGGGCAACACTGAAGCTTTCTTT
16	TRBV5-1	-	TRBJ2-3	-	CASSLPTVTSTDTQCF	TGCGCCAGCAGCCTTCCGACAGTAACTAGCACAGATACGCAGTGTTTT
18	TRBV7-6	few	TRBJ1-4	-	CASSSLREARATNEKLFF	TGTGCCAGCAGCTCCCTCCGGGAGGCCCGTGCAACTAATGAAAAACTGTTTTTT
14	TRBV6-5	-	TRBJ2-1	TRBD2	CASSRGLAGLEQFF	TGTGCCAGCAGCCGGGGACTAGCGGGTTTGGAGCAGTTCTTC
16	TRBV5-1	few	TRBJ1-5	TRBD1	CASSLVDRDSNQPQHF	TGCGCCAGCAGCTTGGTGGACAGGGATAGCAATCAGCCCCAGCATTTT
16	TRBV7-6	few	TRBJ2-1	TRBD2	CASSFTRGTRVNEQFF	TGTGCCAGCAGCTTTACGCGGGGGACTAGAGTCAATGAGCAGTTCTTC
15	TRBV25-1	-	TRBJ2-7	-	CASSGGALSSYEQYF	TGTGCCAGCAGTGGAGGGGCCCTTTCCTCCTACGAGCAGTACTTC
11	TRBV29-1	many	TRBJ2-7	-	CSVEDPREQYF	TGCAGCGTTGAAGATCCCAGGGAGCAGTACTTC
14	TRBV18	few	TRBJ1-2	-	CASSPGRLNYGYTF	TGTGCCAGCTCACCAGGGCGGCTTAACTATGGCTACACCTTC
19	TRBV18	-	TRBJ2-1	TRBD2	CASSPPNSLTSGRQNEQFF	TGTGCCAGCTCACCACCAAATTCTCTTACTAGCGGGAGGCAGAATGAGCAGTTCTTC
14	TRBV20-1	few	TRBJ1-4	TRBD1	CSASRQGLHEKLFF	TGCAGTGCTAGCAGACAGGGTCTTCATGAAAAACTGTTTTTT
12	TRBV12-5	-	TRBJ1-5	-	CASAGPDQPQHF	TGTGCTAGTGCTGGGCCTGATCAGCCCCAGCATTTT
12	TRBV29-1	many	TRBJ1-1	-	CSVEYAGTEAFF	TGCAGCGTTGAATACGCGGGTACTGAAGCTTTCTTT
14	TRBV4-3	few	TRBJ2-2	-	CASSQDIGTGELFF	TGCGCCAGCAGCCAAGATATAGGAACCGGGGAGCTGTTTTTT
11	TRBV24-1	many	TRBJ2-1	TRBD2	CATGTIGEQFF	TGTGCCACCGGGACTATCGGTGAGCAGTTCTTC
17	TRBV28	-	TRBJ1-5	-	CASKTSRRPVSNQPQHF	TGTGCCAGCAAAACTAGCCGGCGGCCCGTTAGCAATCAGCCCCAGCATTTT
15	TRBV5-1	-	TRBJ2-2	-	CASSPGQEPDGELFF	TGCGCCAGCAGCCCAGGGCAGGAACCTGATGGGGAGCTGTTTTTT
14	TRBV20-1	few	TRBJ2-3	-	CSASATIWADTQYF	TGCAGTGCTAGCGCGACGATCTGGGCAGATACGCAGTATTTT
12	TRBV29-1	many	TRBJ1-5	-	CSVGRPNQPQHF	TGCAGCGTTGGTAGGCCGAATCAGCCCCAGCATTTT
15	TRBV3-1	many	TRBJ1-4	TRBD1	CASSQVEGGFEKLFF	TGTGCCAGCAGCCAAGTGGAAGGGGGCTTTGAAAAACTGTTTTTT
14	TRBV6-6	few	TRBJ1-2	TRBD1	CASSSTGGGYGYTF	TGTGCCAGCAGTTCCACAGGGGGTGGCTATGGCTACACCTTC
14	TRBV7-9	-	TRBJ2-2	-	CASRFGPDTGELFF	TGTGCCAGTCGATTTGGACCGGACACCGGGGAGCTGTTTTTT
16	TRBV9	-	TRBJ1-1	-	CASSDPPGTGNTEAFF	TGTGCCAGCAGCGACCCCCCAGGGACCGGGAACACTGAAGCTTTCTTT
15	TRBV10-3	-	TRBJ2-1	TRBD1	CAIRGQAGTHNEQFF	TGTGCCATCAGGGGACAGGCCGGCACCCACAATGAGCAGTTCTTC
13	TRBV5-1	-	TRBJ1-3	-	CASSLFFGNTIYF	TGCGCCAGCAGCTTGTTTTTCGGGAACACCATATATTTT
14	TRBV18	few	TRBJ1-5	-	CASSPQEGNQPQHF	TGTGCCAGCTCCCCCCAGGAGGGGAATCAGCCCCAGCATTTT
13	TRBV5-1	few	TRBJ1-5	-	CASSLVPGQPQHF	TGCGCCAGCAGCTTGGTTCCCGGGCAGCCCCAGCATTTT
14	TRBV20-1	-	TRBJ2-3	TRBD2	CSAKTSGSTDTQYF	TGCAGTGCTAAAACTAGCGGAAGCACAGATACGCAGTATTTT
15	TRBV27	-	TRBJ2-1	-	CASSLLPGGRNEQFF	TGTGCCAGCAGTTTACTTCCGGGGGGCCGGAATGAGCAGTTCTTC
14	TRBV29-1	many	TRBJ2-1	-	CSSQSDRSYNEQFF	TGCAGCTCCCAATCTGATCGGTCCTACAATGAGCAGTTCTTC